The clone carrying this TCR beta chain was recorded only once. The library was prepared for alpha chains; this beta chain is a stray read, so its frequency means little. In TCRdb, the RT-PCR reads were re-called with MiXCR into one record per CDR3 protein. This table holds about 6,000 distinct CDR3 sequences, approximately 93% found once. Trimming removed 5 bases at V and 5 bases at J, with 10 bases between. The CDR3 loop spans 13 amino acids. The V gene is TRBV12-3 or TRBV12-4, the J gene TRBJ1-5; D might be TRBD1 (6 bases). The sample was memory CD4+ T cells from blood. The receptor was isolated from a female donor in good health, serving as a healthy control. CDR3 sequence reads: CASSQQGDQPQHF. CDR3 nucleotides: TGTGCCAGCAGTCAACAGGGTGATCAGCCCCAGCATTTT.